Each of the 11 T cell receptor beta chains below was sequenced from the same sample in a study of Tregs in tolerant kidney transplant recipients. Produced via immunoSEQ multiplex PCR; TCRdb's table is partial and in-frame only. The table includes about 66,000 clones, around nine tenths detected once. Source: CD8+ T cells from blood, taken before the transplant. These receptors were collected from a human donor who received a combined kidney and bone marrow transplant.

The chain carries TRBV29-1 and TRBJ2-7, with 7 bases that match TRBD1. The CDR3 runs 11 residues. V was pared by 7 bases and J by 5 bases, with 5 bases of the junction left unmatched. Germline values: CDR1 SQVTM, CDR2 ANQGSEA. The CDR3 DNA reads as TGCAGCGCTACAGGGGATCACGAGCAGTACTTC. It is translated as CSATGDHEQYF.

The chain is built from TRBV5-8 and TRBJ2-7, with D maybe TRBD1 (6 bases). Deletions cut 0 bases from V and 4 bases from J, with 11 bases between. This CDR3 comprises 14 residues. Germline values: CDR1 SGHTS, CDR2 YDEGEE. CDR3 coding DNA: TGTGCCAGCAGCTTGGGAACAGGGCGGTACGAGCAGTACTTC. Translation gives CASSLGTGRYEQYF.

The chain couples TRBV11-2 to TRBJ2-7; the match to TRBD2 covers 8 bases. Germline CDR1 reads SGHAT; CDR2 reads FQNNGV. This CDR3 spans 15 amino acids. The V and J ends lost 2 bases and 1 base, in that order; junction bases with no gene match: 4. CDR3 DNA: TGTGCCAGCAGCTTAAGGCCTAGCGGGTCCTACGAGCAGTACTTC. It is translated as CASSLRPSGSYEQYF.

The CDR3, as DNA: TGTGCCAGCAGCCAGGTTGGCGGGAGAGAAGATGAGCAGTTCTTC. This gives the protein CASSQVGGREDEQFF. The rearrangement uses TRBV5-6 and TRBJ2-1, with 7 nucleotides matching TRBD2. Germline V CDR1 and CDR2: SGHDT, YYEEEE. V shed 4 bases, J shed 8 bases, and the junction held 12 bases outside the gene matches. The CDR3 spans 15 residues.

The V and J genes are TRBV5-6 and TRBJ1-1; D is unclear. Trimming removed 1 base at V and 2 bases at J, with 9 bases between. The CDR3 runs to 14 residues. The V gene's germline CDR1 is SGHDT and CDR2 YYEEEE. CDR3 residues: CASSLWQFNTEAFF. CDR3 sequence (DNA): TGTGCCAGCAGCTTGTGGCAATTTAACACTGAAGCTTTCTTT.

Concerning this clone: Other DNA variants within this sample encode the same CDR3. The chain links TRBV7-8 to TRBJ2-5; 8 positions agree with TRBD2. The end of the DNA aligns better with TRBJ2-7, so the J call may be wrong. This CDR3 has 14 residues. The germline CDR1 and CDR2 sequences are SGHVS and FQNEAQ. CDR3 sequence: CASSLASGGYEQYF. The CDR3 DNA sequence: TGTGCCAGCAGCTTAGCGAGCGGGGGATACGAGCAGTACTTC.

A few counts support this clone. This chain connects TRBV6-4 to TRBJ2-1; D is unclear. There are 13 residues in the CDR3. Trimming took 4 bases from V and 4 from J, leaving 8 bases between them. Germline V gives CDR1 MRHNA, CDR2 SNTAGT. This chain's CDR3 is CASSVGEYNEQFF. CDR3 sequence (DNA): TGTGCCAGCAGTGTAGGAGAGTACAATGAGCAGTTCTTC.

The rearrangement uses TRBV28 and TRBJ1-2; D is perhaps TRBD1 (6 bases). The V end lost 5 bases, the J end lost 6 bases, and 16 bases lay between the germline ends. This CDR3 region has 14 residues. Germline CDR1 and CDR2: MDHEN and SYDVKM. The CDR3 loop is CASSPLGGVHGYTF. The CDR3 bases are TGTGCCAGCAGTCCCCTAGGGGGGGTCCATGGCTACACCTTC.

The rearrangement joins TRBV27 to TRBJ2-7; 8 bases line up with TRBD1. Per germline, CDR1 MNHEY and CDR2 SMNVEV (reference sequence). The CDR3 runs 14 residues. J lost 3 bases, V lost 5 bases, and 6 bases had no gene match. CDR3 amino acids: CASSPWTGNYEQYF. CDR3 DNA sequence: TGTGCCAGCAGTCCGTGGACAGGGAACTACGAGCAGTACTTC.

V usage is TRBV4-1 and J usage is TRBJ2-5, with 10 bases aligning to TRBD2. The CDR3 sequence is 17 residues long. The V gene end was trimmed by 1 base and the J gene end by 4 bases; junction bases not matched to a gene: 9. Germline V gene data show CDR1 as MGHRA and CDR2 as YSYEKL. The DNA of the CDR3 is TGCGCCAGCAGCCAAGTTTCAAGCGGGGGGGCCGGAGAGACCCAGTACTTC. This codes for CASSQVSSGGAGETQYF.

Comment on this clone: Here the CDR3 omits its conserved ending phenylalanine or tryptophan, so a read error is the likely source. The V call is TRBV9, the J call TRBJ1-1; 10 bases are a match to TRBD1. CDR1 and CDR2 from the germline V gene are SGDLS and YYNGEE. V shed 2 bases, J shed 11 bases, and the junction held 3 bases outside the gene matches. The CDR3 totals 12 residues. CDR3 DNA: TGTGCCAGCAGCGTCGGGACAGGGGAGGCTTTCCTT. It codes for CASSVGTGEAFL.